Below, one TCR beta chain is given with its context. Antigen unknown. Regarding time point: blood from clinic visit 5 months post-surgery; TSC patient then seizure free. Sequencing was limited to surgery cases with top T cell transcript signatures in brain tissue. At least one anti-epileptic drug was given before surgery. TCRdb's copy holds only in-frame clones and misses some; the assay was immunoSEQ multiplex PCR. The sample holds hundreds of thousands of clones, over 85% seen once. The data belong to a study of brain T cells in children with intractable seizures. General study results and limits: Pre- and post-surgery blood differed in depth, so pre-surgery absences may be undersampling.

This sequence originates from a boy younger than two with tuberous sclerosis and intractable seizures. The starting material was peripheral blood, obtained 4 to 6 months after surgery.

The CDR3 DNA reads TGTGCCAGCACCTGGGGTGGGCAGATCAATCAGCCCCAGCATTTT. This sequence encodes CASTWGGQINQPQHF. The chain couples TRBV6-6 to TRBJ1-5; no clear D. CDR3 length: 15 residues. V lost 7 bases and J lost 3, with 16 bases in between. The germline CDR1 and CDR2 sequences are MNHNY and SVGAGI (reference sequence).